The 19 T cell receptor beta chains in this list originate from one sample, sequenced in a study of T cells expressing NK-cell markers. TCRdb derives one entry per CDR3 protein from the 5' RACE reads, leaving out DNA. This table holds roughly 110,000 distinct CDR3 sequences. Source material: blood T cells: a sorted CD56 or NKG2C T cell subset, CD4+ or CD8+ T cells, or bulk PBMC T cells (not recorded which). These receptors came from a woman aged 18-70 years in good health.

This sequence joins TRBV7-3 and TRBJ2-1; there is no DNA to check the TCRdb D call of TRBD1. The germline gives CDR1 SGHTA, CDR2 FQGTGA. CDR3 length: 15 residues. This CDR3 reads CASSLGHQPWDEQFF.

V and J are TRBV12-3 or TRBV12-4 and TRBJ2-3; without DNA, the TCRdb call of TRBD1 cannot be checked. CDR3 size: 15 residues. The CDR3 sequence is CASSSGTVSTDTQYF.

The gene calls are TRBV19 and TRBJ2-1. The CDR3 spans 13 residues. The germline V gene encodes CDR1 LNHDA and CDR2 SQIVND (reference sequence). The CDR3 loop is CAISDRTYNEQFF.

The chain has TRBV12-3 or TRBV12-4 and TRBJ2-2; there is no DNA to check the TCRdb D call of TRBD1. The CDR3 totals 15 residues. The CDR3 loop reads CASSLGTPNTGELFF.

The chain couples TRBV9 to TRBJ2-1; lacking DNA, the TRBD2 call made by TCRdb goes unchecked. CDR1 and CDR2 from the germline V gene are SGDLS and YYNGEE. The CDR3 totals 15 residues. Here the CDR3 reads CASSVASGSRNEQFF.

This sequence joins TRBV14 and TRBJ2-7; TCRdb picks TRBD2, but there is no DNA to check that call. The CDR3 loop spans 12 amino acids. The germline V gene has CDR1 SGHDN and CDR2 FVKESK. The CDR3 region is CASSQAAGEQYF.

Here the CDR3 reads CASSGQRPYEQYF. This chain links TRBV5-1 with TRBJ2-7. Per germline, CDR1 SGHRS and CDR2 YFSETQ. CDR3 length: 13 residues.

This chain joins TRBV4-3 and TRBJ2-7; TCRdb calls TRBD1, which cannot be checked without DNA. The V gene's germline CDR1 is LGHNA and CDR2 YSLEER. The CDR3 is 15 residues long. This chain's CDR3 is CASSQEPGQGYEQYF.

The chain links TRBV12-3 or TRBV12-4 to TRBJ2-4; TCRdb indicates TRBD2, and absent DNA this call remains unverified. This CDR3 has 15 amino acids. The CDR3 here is CASSPNEERENIQYF.

The CDR3 loop reads CASSPHGQGDGYTF. V gene TRBV12-3 or TRBV12-4 combines with J gene TRBJ1-2; there is no DNA to check the TCRdb D call of TRBD1. The CDR3 is 14 residues long.

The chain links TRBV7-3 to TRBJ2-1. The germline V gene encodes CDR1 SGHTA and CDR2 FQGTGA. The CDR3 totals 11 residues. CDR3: CASSLTGEQFF.

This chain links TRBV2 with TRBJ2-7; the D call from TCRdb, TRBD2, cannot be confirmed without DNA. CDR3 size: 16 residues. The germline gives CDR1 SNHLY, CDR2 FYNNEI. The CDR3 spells CASSEAVGGGYYEQYF.

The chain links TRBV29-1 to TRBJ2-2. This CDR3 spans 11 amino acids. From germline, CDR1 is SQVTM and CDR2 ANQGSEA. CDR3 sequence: CSASTDGELFF.

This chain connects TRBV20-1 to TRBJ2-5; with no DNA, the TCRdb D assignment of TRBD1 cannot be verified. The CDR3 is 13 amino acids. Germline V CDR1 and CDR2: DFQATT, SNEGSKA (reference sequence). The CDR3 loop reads CSARATGFQTQYF.

The CDR3 spells CASSSGASGAYEQYF. The rearrangement links TRBV11-2 to TRBJ2-7; TCRdb lists TRBD2, though no DNA is available to test this call. The CDR3 runs to 15 residues. Germline CDR1 and CDR2: SGHAT and FQNNGV.

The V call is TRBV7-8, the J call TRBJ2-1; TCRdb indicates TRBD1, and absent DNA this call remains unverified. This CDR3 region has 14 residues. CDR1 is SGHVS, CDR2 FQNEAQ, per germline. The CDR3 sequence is CASSQGTGGNEQFF.

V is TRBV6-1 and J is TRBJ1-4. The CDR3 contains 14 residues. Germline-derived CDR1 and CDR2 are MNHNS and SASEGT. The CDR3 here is CASKDGQTNEKLFF.

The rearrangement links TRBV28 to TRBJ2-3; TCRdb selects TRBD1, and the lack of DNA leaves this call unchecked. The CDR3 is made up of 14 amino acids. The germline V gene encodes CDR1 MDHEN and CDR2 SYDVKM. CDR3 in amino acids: CAVNGQGRSNTQYF.

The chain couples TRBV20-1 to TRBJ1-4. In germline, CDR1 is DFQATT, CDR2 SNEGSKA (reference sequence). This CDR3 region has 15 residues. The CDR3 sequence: CSARERWSNNEKLFF.